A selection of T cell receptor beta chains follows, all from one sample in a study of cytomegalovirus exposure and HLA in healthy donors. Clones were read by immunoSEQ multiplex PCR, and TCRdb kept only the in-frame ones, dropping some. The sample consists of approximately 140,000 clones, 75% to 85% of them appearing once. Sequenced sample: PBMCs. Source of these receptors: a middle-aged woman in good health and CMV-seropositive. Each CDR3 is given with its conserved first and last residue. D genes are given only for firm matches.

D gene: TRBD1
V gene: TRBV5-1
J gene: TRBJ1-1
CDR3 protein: CASSFSGTGGSEAFF

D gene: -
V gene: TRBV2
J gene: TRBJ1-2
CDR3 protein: CASRKTELNYGYTF

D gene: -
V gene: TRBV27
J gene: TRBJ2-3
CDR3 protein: CASSHTDTQYF

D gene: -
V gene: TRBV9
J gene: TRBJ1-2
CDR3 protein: CASSPGNQYGYTF

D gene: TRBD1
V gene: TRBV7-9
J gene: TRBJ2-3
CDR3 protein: CASSHGTGSTDTQYF

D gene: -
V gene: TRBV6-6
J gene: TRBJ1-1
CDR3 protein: CASTGIEAFF

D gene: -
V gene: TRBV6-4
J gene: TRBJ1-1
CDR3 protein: CASSQGSNTEAFF

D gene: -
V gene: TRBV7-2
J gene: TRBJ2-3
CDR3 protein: CASSLGPGGADTQYF

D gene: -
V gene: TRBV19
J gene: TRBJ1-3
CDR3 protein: CASSGRVPGNTIYF

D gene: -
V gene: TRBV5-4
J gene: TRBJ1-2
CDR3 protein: CASSLGDTASSNYGYTF

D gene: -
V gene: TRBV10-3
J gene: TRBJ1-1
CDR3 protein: CAISAFGGNYTEAFF

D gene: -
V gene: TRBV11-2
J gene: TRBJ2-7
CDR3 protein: CASSYAGAGTYEQYF

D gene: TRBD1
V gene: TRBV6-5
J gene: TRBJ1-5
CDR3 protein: CASSSGTGVNQPQHF

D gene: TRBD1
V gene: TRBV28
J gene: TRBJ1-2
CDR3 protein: CASSGGQTSYGYTF

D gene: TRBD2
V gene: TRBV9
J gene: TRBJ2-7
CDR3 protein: CASSVAGLAGSEQYF

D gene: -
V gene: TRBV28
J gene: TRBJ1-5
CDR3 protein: CASTETPGTSNSNQPQHF

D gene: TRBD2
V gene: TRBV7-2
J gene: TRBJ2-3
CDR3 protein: CASSFPGLAGALPSDTQYF

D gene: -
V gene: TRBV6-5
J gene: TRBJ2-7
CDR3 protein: CASSELGGNYEQYF

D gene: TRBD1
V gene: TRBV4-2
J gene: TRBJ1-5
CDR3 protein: CASSQVATGANQPQHF

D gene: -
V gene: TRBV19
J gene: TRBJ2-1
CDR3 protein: CASSTRASNNEQFF

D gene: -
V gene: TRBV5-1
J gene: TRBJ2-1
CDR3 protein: CASSSRTSSGSEQFF

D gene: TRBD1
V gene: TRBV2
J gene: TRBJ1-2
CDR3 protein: CASIPSGTGIYGYTF

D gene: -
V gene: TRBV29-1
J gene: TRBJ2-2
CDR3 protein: CSVVDRLTGELFF

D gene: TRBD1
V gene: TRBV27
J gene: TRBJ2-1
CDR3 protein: CASSRGTGDNEQFF

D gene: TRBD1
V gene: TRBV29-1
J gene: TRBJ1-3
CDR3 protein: CSVQSGTGYLAGNTIYF

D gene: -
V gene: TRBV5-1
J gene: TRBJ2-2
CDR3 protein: CASSLTGPGELFF

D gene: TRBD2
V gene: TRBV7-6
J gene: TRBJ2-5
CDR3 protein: CASSSRLAPIQYF

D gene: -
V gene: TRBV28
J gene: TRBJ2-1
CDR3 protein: CASSLGGSTNEQFF

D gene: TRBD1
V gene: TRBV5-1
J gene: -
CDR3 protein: CASSEDRSKAYEQYF

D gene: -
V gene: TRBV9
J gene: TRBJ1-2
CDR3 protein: CASSVDGIANYGYTF

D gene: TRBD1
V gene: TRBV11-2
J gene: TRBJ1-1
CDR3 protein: CASSLGQEYTEAFF

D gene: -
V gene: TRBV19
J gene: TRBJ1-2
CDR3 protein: CASSKLPGNYGYTF

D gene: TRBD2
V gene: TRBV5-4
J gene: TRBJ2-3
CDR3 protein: CASSEGLAGRNTQYF

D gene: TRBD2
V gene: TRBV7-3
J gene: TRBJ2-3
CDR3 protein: CASSSKVGLAGGTDTQYF

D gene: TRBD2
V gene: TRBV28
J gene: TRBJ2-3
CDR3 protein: CASSRTTGLAGGVDTQYF

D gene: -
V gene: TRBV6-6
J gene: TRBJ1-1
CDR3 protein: CAASQGRDTEAFF

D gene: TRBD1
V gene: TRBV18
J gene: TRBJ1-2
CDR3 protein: CASSPQTGDYGYTF

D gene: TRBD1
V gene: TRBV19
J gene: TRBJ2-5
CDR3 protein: CASRPSGGRGLETQYF

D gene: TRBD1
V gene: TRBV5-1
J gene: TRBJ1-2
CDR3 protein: CASSLAGGHGYTF

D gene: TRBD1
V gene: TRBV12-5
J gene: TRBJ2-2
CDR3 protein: CASGRGQASNTGELFF

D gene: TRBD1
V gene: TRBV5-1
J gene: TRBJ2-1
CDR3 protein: CASSRGQGTHEQFF

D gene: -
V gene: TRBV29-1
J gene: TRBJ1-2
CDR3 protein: CSVTGLYGYTF